This entry describes one TCR beta chain. The antigen remains unidentified. This sample stems from a study of T cells expressing NK-cell markers. Study details: Sorted CD3+CD56-NKG2C+, CD3+CD56+NKG2C- and CD3+CD56+NKG2C+ T cells were the source of the TCR beta repertoires. Just one sequenced donor of eight was HCMV-seronegative, while seven were seropositive.

Study-level findings and limits: The dominant NKG2C+ clonotypes represented roughly 1.0-7.5% of CD8+ T cells in about six donors.

The CDR3 runs to 15 residues. Libraries used 5'RACE template switching adding universal primer site and UMIs. Each CDR3 protein gets one entry in TCRdb, which reprocessed the 5' RACE reads and gives no DNA. The sample holds hundreds of thousands of distinct CDR3 sequences. The sample taken for sequencing was blood T cells: a sorted CD56 or NKG2C T cell subset, CD4+ or CD8+ T cells, or bulk PBMC T cells (not recorded which). The chain employs TRBV12-3 or TRBV12-4 and TRBJ2-1; TCRdb picks TRBD2, but there is no DNA to check that call. The source of this sequence is a man between 18 and 69 years old in good health. This CDR3 is CASSVRLGPGNEQFF.